This is a list of T cell receptor beta chains from one sample in a study of T cell repertoires in cytomegalovirus infection. Via MiXCR, TCRdb re-called the reads, giving one row per CDR3 protein. The sample includes hundreds of thousands of distinct CDR3 sequences, around 24% of them seen just once. The material sequenced was CD8+ T cells from PBMCs. The receptors stem from a human donor in good health (CMV status not recorded). Some clones in this sample may be carry-over from other donors' samples. Each CDR3 is given with its conserved first and last residue. The D gene is left open where the match is weak. Expanded clones get a size class; other rows say once, few or many, or leave the size out.

cdr3_length d_call clone_size j_call v_call cdr3_aa cdr3_nt
15 TRBD1 many TRBJ2-7 TRBV7-2 CASSLAGQGNYEQYF TGTGCCAGCAGCTTAGCAGGACAGGGTAACTACGAGCAGTACTTC
15 - - TRBJ2-1 TRBV4-3 CASSQDRGVLNEQFF TGCGCCAGCAGCCAAGATCGTGGGGTATTGAATGAGCAGTTCTTC
15 TRBD1 many TRBJ2-3 TRBV6-5 CASRAGQGVLDTQYF TGTGCCAGCAGGGCAGGACAGGGGGTTTTAGATACGCAGTATTTT
16 TRBD1 few TRBJ1-2 TRBV20-1 CSARDSRDRRHDGYTF TGCAGTGCTAGAGATTCTCGGGACAGGCGGCACGATGGCTACACCTTC
14 TRBD2 few TRBJ2-1 TRBV2 CASLPSGGFNEQFF TGTGCCAGCCTTCCTAGCGGGGGGTTCAATGAGCAGTTCTTC
14 - - TRBJ2-7 TRBV28 CASSPGLKAHEQYF TGTGCCAGCAGTCCGGGACTCAAAGCCCACGAGCAGTACTTC
12 - few TRBJ2-1 TRBV2 CASGGLDNEQFF TGTGCCAGCGGGGGCCTAGACAATGAGCAGTTCTTC
15 - - TRBJ2-5 TRBV7-6 CASSLETGRQETQYF TGTGCCAGCAGCTTAGAAACAGGGAGACAAGAGACCCAGTACTTC
12 - few TRBJ1-2 TRBV29-1 CSVTVRVGGYTF TGCAGCGTTACAGTTCGTGTGGGTGGCTACACCTTC
13 TRBD1 - TRBJ2-3 TRBV6-1 CATWDRDVDTQYF TGTGCCACCTGGGACAGGGATGTCGATACGCAGTATTTT
15 - few TRBJ2-3 TRBV7-9 CASSFLVQSTDTQYF TGTGCCAGCAGCTTCTTGGTGCAGAGCACAGATACGCAGTATTTT
16 - many TRBJ1-1 TRBV4-3 CASSQDTDGPNTEAFF TGCGCCAGCAGCCAAGATACAGATGGCCCCAACACTGAAGCTTTCTTT
16 TRBD2 once TRBJ2-1 TRBV5-1 CASSLLLAGAHREQFF TGCGCCAGCAGCTTGTTACTAGCGGGGGCCCACCGTGAGCAGTTCTTC
12 - many TRBJ2-1 TRBV7-9 CASSLIPNEQFF TGTGCCAGCAGCTTAATCCCTAATGAGCAGTTCTTC
15 - - TRBJ2-5 TRBV6-6 CASSFRASPQETQYF TGTGCCAGCAGCTTCAGGGCGAGTCCCCAAGAGACCCAGTACTTC
15 TRBD1 - TRBJ2-3 TRBV12-3/TRBV12-4 CASTRNAGGGSFRNF TGTGCCAGCACCCGCAATGCAGGGGGCGGATCCTTCAGGAACTTT
12 - few TRBJ2-1 TRBV6-2/TRBV6-3 CATLGSAGEQFF TGTGCCACCTTGGGCTCTGCAGGTGAGCAGTTCTTC
15 - - TRBJ1-5 TRBV19 CASSDYGVTSQPQHF TGTGCCAGTAGTGACTACGGGGTGACAAGTCAGCCCCAGCATTTT
13 - few TRBJ1-2 TRBV2 CASPQGTDYGYTF TGTGCCAGCCCCCAGGGTACAGACTATGGCTACACCTTC
14 - many TRBJ2-3 TRBV12-3/TRBV12-4 CASSLRAGADTQYF TGTGCCAGCAGTTTAAGGGCTGGCGCAGATACGCAGTATTTT
14 - - TRBJ1-1 TRBV14 CANSLSVASTEAFF TGTGCCAACAGTCTCTCTGTGGCGAGCACTGAAGCTTTCTTT
16 - few TRBJ2-3 TRBV20-1 CSPPRGRGTSTDTQYF TGCAGTCCCCCCCGGGGCAGGGGCACTAGCACAGATACGCAGTATTTT
14 TRBD2 many TRBJ2-5 TRBV7-6 CASRSGEGMETQYF TGTGCCAGCAGAAGCGGGGAGGGGATGGAGACCCAGTACTTC
15 - few TRBJ2-2 TRBV9 CASSVPAWGTGELFF TGTGCCAGCAGCGTGCCAGCTTGGGGCACCGGGGAGCTGTTTTTT
19 TRBD2 - TRBJ2-3 TRBV6-5 CASSPGWGGGPPSTDTQYF TGTGCCAGCAGTCCCGGTTGGGGCGGGGGACCCCCCAGCACAGATACGCAGTATTTT
13 - - TRBJ1-2 TRBV29-1 CSVENQTAYGYTF TGCAGCGTTGAAAACCAAACAGCCTATGGCTACACCTTC
13 - many TRBJ2-1 TRBV12-3/TRBV12-4 CASGGASYNEQFF TGTGCCAGCGGGGGGGCCTCCTACAATGAGCAGTTCTTC
14 - many TRBJ2-1 TRBV28 CASSDVATYNEQFF TGTGCCAGCAGTGACGTAGCCACCTACAATGAGCAGTTCTTC
19 - few TRBJ1-5 TRBV7-9 CASSSSMGTVLAPNQPQHF TGTGCCAGCAGCTCGTCTATGGGGACGGTTTTAGCCCCCAATCAGCCCCAGCATTTT
11 - few TRBJ1-2 TRBV28 CASRDDYGYTF TGTGCCAGCAGGGACGACTATGGCTACACCTTC
16 - - TRBJ2-1 TRBV2 CASSEPGLFLYNEQFF TGTGCCAGCAGTGAACCAGGGTTGTTTCTCTACAATGAGCAGTTCTTC
22 TRBD2 - TRBJ2-1 TRBV28 CASSPTLALGLAGGRSYNEQFF TGTGCCAGCAGCCCCACTCTCGCCCTCGGACTAGCGGGGGGGAGGTCCTACAATGAGCAGTTCTTC
15 - - TRBJ1-2 TRBV9 CASSSPPGTNYGYTF TGTGCCAGCAGCTCCCCCCCGGGCACTAACTATGGCTACACCTTC
14 - few TRBJ2-1 TRBV20-1 CSARKPFSYNEQFF TGCAGTGCTAGAAAACCTTTCTCCTACAATGAGCAGTTCTTC
14 - once TRBJ2-1 TRBV5-5 CASSLSRVDNEQFF TGTGCCAGCAGCTTGTCAAGGGTTGACAATGAGCAGTTCTTC
15 TRBD2 many TRBJ2-2 TRBV12-3/TRBV12-4 CASSPPGLATGELFF TGTGCCAGCAGTCCCCCGGGACTAGCGACCGGGGAGCTGTTTTTT
14 - - TRBJ1-2 TRBV28 CASSSDIIRDGYTF TGTGCCAGCAGTTCCGACATTATCCGGGATGGCTACACCTTC
16 TRBD1 few TRBJ2-2 TRBV28 CASSLGGQTNTGELFF TGTGCCAGCAGTTTAGGGGGACAGACGAACACCGGGGAGCTGTTTTTT
14 - - TRBJ1-3 TRBV14 CASRQRGYGNTIYF TGTGCCAGCAGGCAGCGGGGGTACGGAAACACCATATATTTT
15 TRBD2 - TRBJ2-7 TRBV20-1 CSAFHQGGGFYEQYF TGCAGTGCTTTCCACCAGGGCGGGGGTTTCTACGAGCAGTACTTC
14 - few TRBJ2-5 TRBV5-6 CASSLNSPGETQYF TGTGCCAGCAGCTTGAACTCACCGGGGGAGACCCAGTACTTC
15 TRBD2 - TRBJ2-1 TRBV2 CASSGWRGSNNEQFF TGTGCCAGCAGTGGTTGGCGGGGGAGCAACAATGAGCAGTTCTTC
15 TRBD1 - TRBJ1-2 TRBV27 CASSGSGTGNYGYTF TGTGCCAGCAGTGGATCCGGGACAGGGAACTATGGCTACACCTTC